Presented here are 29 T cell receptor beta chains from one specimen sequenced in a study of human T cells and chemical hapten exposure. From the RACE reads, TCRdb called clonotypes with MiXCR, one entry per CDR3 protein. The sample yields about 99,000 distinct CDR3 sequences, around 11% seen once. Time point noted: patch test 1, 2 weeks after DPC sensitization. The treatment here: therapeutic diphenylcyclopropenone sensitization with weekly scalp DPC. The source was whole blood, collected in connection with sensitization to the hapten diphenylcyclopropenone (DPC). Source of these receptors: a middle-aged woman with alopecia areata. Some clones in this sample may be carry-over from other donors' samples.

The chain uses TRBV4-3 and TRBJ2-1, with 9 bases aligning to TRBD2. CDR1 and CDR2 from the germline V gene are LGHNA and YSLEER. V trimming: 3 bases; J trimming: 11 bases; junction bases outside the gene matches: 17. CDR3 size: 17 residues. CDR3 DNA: TGCGCCAGCAGCCAGAGAGTTTCTAGCGGGACCGGCCCCAAGCAGTTCTTC. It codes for CASSQRVSSGTGPKQFF.

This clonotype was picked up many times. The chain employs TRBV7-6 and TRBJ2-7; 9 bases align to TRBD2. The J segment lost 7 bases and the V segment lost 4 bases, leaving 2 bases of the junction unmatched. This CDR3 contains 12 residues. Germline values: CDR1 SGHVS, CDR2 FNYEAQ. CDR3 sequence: CASSSTSGEQYF. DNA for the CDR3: TGTGCCAGCAGCTCGACTAGCGGTGAGCAGTACTTC.

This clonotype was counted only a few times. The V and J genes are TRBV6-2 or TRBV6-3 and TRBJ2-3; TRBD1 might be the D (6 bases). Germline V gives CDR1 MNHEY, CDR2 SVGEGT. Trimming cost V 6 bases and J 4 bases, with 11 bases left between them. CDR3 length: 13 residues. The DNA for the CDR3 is TGTGCCAGCAGCGAACAGGGTCCAGATACGCAGTATTTT. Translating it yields CASSEQGPDTQYF.

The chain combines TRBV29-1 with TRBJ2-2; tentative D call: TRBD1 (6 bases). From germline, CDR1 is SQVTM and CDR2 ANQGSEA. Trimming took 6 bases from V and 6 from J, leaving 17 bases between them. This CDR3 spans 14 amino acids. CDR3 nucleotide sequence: TGCAGCGTGTTATCCGGGACAAACGCCGGGGAGCTGTTTTTT. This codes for CSVLSGTNAGELFF.

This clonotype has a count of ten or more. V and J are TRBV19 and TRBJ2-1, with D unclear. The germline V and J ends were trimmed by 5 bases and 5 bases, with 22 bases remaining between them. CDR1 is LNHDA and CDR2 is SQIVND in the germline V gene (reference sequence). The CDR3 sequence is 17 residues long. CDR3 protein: CASSDSVQLSNNNEQFF. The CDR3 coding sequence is TGTGCCAGTAGTGATAGTGTCCAACTCTCAAACAACAATGAGCAGTTCTTC.

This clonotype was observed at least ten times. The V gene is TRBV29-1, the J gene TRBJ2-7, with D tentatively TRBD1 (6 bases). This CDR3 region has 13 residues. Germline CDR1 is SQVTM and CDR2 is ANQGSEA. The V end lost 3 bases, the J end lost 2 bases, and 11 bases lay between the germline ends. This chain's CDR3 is CSVDTGYPYEQYF. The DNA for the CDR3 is TGCAGCGTTGATACAGGGTACCCCTACGAGCAGTACTTC.

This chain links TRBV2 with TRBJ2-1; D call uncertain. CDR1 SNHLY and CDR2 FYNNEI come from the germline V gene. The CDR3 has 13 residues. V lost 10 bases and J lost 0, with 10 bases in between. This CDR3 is CAIRPSSYNEQFF. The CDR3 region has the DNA TGTGCCATCCGTCCCAGCTCCTACAATGAGCAGTTCTTC.

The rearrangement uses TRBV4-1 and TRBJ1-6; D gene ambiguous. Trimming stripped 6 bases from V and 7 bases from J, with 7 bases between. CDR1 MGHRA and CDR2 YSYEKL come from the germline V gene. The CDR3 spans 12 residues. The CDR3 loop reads CASRPENSPLHF. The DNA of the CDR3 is TGCGCCAGCAGACCCGAGAATTCACCCCTCCACTTT.

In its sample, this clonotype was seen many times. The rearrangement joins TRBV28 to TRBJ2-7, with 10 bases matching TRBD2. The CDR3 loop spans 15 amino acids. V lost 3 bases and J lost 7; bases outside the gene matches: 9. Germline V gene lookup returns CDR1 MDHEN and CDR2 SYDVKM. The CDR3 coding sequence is TGTGCCAGCAGTTTGGTGGCTAGCGGGAGAAGGGAGCAGTACTTC. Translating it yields CASSLVASGRREQYF. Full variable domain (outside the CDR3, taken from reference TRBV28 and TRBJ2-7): DVKVTQSSRYLVKRTGEKVFLECVQDMDHENMFWYRQDPGLGLRLIYFSYDVKMKEKGDIPEGYSVSREKKERFSLILESASTNQTSMYLCASSLVASGRREQYFGPGTRLTVT.

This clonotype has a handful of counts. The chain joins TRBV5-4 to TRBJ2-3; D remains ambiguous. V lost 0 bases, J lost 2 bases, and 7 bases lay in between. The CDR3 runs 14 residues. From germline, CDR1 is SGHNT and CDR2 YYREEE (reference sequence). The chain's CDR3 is CASSLDPATDTQYF. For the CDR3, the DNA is TGTGCCAGCAGCTTGGATCCGGCCACAGATACGCAGTATTTT. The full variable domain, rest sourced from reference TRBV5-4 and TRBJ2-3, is ETGVTQSPTHLIKTRGQQVTLRCSSQSGHNTVSWYQQALGQGPQFIFQYYREEENGRGNFPPRFSGLQFPNYSSELNVNALELDDSALYLCASSLDPATDTQYFGPGTRLTVL.

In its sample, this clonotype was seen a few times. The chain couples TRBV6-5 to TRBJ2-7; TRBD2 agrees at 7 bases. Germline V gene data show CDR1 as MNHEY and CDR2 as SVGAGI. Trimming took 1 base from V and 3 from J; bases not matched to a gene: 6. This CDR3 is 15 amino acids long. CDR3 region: CASSYWSGDYYEQYF. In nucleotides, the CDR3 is TGTGCCAGCAGTTACTGGAGTGGGGACTACTACGAGCAGTACTTC.

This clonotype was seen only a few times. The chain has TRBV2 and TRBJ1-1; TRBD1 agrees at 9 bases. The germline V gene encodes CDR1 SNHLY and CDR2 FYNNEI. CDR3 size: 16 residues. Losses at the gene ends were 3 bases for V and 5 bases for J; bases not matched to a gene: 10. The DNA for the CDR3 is TGTGCCAGCAGTGATCCAGGACAGGGGAGGGGGACTGAAGCTTTCTTT. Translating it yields CASSDPGQGRGTEAFF.

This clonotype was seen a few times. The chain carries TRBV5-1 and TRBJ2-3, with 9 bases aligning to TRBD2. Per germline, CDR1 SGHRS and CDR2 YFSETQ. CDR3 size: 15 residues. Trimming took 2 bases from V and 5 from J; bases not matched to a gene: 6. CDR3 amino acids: CASSLAGGNLDTQYF. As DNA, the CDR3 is TGCGCCAGCAGCTTAGCGGGAGGAAACCTAGATACGCAGTATTTT.

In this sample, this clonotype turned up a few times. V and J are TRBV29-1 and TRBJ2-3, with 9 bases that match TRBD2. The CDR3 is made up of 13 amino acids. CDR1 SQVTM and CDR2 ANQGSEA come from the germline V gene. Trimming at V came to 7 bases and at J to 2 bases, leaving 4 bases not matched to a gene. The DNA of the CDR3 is TGCAGCGCAAGACTAGCGGTCACAGATACGCAGTATTTT. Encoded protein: CSARLAVTDTQYF.

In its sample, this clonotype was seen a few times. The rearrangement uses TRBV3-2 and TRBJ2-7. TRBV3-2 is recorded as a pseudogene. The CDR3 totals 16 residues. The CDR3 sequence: CASSPDHLGSSYEQYF. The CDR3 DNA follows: TGTGCCAGCAGCCCCGACCACCTGGGCAGCTCCTACGAGCAGTACTTC.

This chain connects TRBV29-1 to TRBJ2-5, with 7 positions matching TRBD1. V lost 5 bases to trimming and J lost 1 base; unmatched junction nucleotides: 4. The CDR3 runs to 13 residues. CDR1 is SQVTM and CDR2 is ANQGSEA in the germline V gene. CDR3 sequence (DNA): TGCAGCGTTTCCGGACAGGTCCAAGAGACCCAGTACTTC. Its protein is CSVSGQVQETQYF. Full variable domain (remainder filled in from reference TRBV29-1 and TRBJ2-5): SAVISQKPSRDICQRGTSLTIQCQVDSQVTMMFWYRQQPGQSLTLIATANQGSEATYESGFVIDKFPISRPNLTFSTLTVSNMSPEDSSIYLCSVSGQVQETQYFGPGTRLLVL.

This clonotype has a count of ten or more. Here the CDR3 DNA reads TGCGCCAGCAGCCAAGAGTCGGCGGCGACAGATACGCAGTATTTT. This gives the protein CASSQESAATDTQYF. The genes are TRBV4-3 and TRBJ2-3, with no clear D. Deletions cut 0 bases from V and 3 bases from J, with 10 bases between. Germline V gives CDR1 LGHNA, CDR2 YSLEER. The CDR3 length is 15 residues.

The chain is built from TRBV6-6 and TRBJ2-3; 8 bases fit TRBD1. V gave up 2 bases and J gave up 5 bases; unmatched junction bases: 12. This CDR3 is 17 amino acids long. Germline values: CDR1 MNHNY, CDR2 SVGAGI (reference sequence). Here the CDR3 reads CASSYERWGQEKDTQYF. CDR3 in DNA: TGTGCCAGCAGTTACGAGAGGTGGGGACAGGAAAAAGATACGCAGTATTTT.

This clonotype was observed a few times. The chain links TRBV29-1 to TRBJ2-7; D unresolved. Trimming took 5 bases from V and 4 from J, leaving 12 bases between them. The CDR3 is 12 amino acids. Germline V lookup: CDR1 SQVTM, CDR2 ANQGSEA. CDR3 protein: CSVRGSAYEQYF. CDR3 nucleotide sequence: TGCAGCGTTAGAGGTTCAGCTTACGAGCAGTACTTC.

This chain's CDR3 is CASSRDRNSETQYF. The DNA of the CDR3 is TGTGCCAGCTCACGGGACCGCAACTCAGAGACCCAGTACTTC. V usage is TRBV18 and J usage is TRBJ2-5; D possibly uses TRBD1 or TRBD2 (5 bases each). The CDR3 loop spans 14 amino acids. The germline gives CDR1 KGHSH, CDR2 LQKENI. V was trimmed by 4 bases and J by 4 bases, leaving 13 bases between them.

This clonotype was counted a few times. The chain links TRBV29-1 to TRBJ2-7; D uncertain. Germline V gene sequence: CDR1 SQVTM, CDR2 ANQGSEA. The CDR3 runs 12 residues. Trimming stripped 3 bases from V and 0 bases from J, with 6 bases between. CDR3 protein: CSVEADSYEQYF. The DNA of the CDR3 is TGCAGCGTTGAGGCAGACTCCTACGAGCAGTACTTC.

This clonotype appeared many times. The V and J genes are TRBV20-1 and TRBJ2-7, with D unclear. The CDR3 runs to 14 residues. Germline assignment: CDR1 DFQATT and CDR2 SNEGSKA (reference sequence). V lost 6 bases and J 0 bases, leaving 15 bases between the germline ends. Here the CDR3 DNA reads TGCAGTGCCGCTACTAATCCAAGCTCCTACGAGCAGTACTTC. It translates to CSAATNPSSYEQYF.

In nucleotides, the CDR3 is TGTGCCAGCAGCTTAGTGGGATCGGCTAATGAAAAACTGTTTTTT. It codes for CASSLVGSANEKLFF. The rearrangement joins TRBV11-2 to TRBJ1-4; no reliable D call. The V end lost 1 base, the J end lost 3 bases, and 9 bases lay between the germline ends. Germline assignment: CDR1 SGHAT and CDR2 FQNNGV. The CDR3 contains 15 residues.

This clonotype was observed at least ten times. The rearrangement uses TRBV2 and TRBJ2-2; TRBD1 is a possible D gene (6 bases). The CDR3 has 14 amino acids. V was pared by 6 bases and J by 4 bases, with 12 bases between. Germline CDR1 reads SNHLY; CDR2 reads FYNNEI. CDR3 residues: CASSSDRFTGELFF. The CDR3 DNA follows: TGTGCCAGCAGCTCGGACAGATTCACCGGGGAGCTGTTTTTT.

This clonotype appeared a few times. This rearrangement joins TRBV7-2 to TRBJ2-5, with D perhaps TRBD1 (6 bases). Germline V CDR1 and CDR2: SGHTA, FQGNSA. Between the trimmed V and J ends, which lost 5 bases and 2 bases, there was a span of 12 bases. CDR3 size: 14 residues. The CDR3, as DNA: TGTGCCAGCAGCCGCTCAGGGGCGCAAGAGACCCAGTACTTC. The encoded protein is CASSRSGAQETQYF.

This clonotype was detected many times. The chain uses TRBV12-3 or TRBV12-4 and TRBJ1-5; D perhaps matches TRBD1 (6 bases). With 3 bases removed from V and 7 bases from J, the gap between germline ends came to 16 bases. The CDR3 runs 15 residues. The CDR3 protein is CASSFAWGARQPQHF. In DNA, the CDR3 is TGTGCCAGCAGTTTCGCGTGGGGGGCGCGACAGCCCCAGCATTTT.

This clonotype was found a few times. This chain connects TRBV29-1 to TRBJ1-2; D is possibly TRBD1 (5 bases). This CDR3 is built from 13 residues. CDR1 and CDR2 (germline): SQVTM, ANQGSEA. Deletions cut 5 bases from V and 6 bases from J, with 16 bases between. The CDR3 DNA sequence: TGCAGCGTTTTGGGAGGGGATGGAGATGGCTACACCTTC. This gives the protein CSVLGGDGDGYTF.

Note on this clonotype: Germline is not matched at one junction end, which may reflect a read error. The CDR3 sequence is CASSLLAGTRNF. The CDR3 nucleotides are TGTGCCAGCAGCCTACTAGCGGGAACTAGAAATTTT. The chain combines TRBV28 with TRBJ2-3; TRBD2 matches 10 bases. CDR1 and CDR2 from the germline V gene are MDHEN and SYDVKM. This CDR3 contains 12 residues.

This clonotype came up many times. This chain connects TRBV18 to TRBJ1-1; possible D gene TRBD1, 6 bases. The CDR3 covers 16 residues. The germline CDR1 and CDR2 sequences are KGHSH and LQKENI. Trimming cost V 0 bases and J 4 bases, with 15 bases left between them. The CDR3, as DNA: TGTGCCAGCTCACCACCGAACAGGGCGGGTCGCACTGAAGCTTTCTTT. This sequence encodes CASSPPNRAGRTEAFF.